A selection of T cell receptor beta chains follows, all from one sample in a study of blood T cells in healthy people across ages. From the 5' RACE reads, TCRdb called clonotypes with MiXCR, one entry per CDR3 protein. The sample shows more than 1,000,000 distinct CDR3 sequences, roughly 24% of them seen only once. Another study also made use of these data, one on T cells of mothers and their children.

The source material was blood. The source of these receptors is a girl aged 2 to 10 in good health. Each CDR3 is given with its conserved first and last residue. The D gene is left open where the match is weak. Clone size is given for some rows only: seen once, a few or many times, or a class if the clone is expanded.

clone_size j_call d_call v_call cdr3_aa cdr3_nt
. TRBJ2-1 . TRBV29-1 CSVAPGPGAGEQFF TGCAGCGTTGCGCCGGGACCGGGGGCCGGTGAGCAGTTCTTC
. TRBJ2-1 TRBD2 TRBV29-1 CSVERFGTSLANEQFF TGCAGCGTTGAACGTTTCGGGACTAGCCTAGCCAATGAGCAGTTCTTC
. TRBJ2-1 . TRBV27 CASSLRTGVYNEQFF TGTGCCAGCAGTTTGCGGACGGGAGTATACAATGAGCAGTTCTTC
. TRBJ2-5 . TRBV7-2 CASSFRPKRGSAIIETQYF TGTGCCAGCAGCTTTCGACCGAAAAGGGGAAGCGCGATCATAGAGACCCAGTACTTC
few TRBJ2-5 TRBD1 TRBV13 CASSETGGLRETQYF TGTGCCAGCAGCGAAACAGGGGGGCTACGGGAGACCCAGTACTTC
. TRBJ1-1 . TRBV4-2 CASSQQEGGTEAFF TGTGCCAGCAGCCAACAGGAGGGGGGCACTGAAGCTTTCTTT
few TRBJ2-3 . TRBV21-1 CASSKSGTSGGADTQYF TGTGCCAGCAGCAAAAGTGGGACTAGCGGGGGAGCAGATACGCAGTATTTT
few TRBJ2-4 TRBD2 TRBV20-1 CSATHSGSGENIQYF TGCAGTGCTACACACAGCGGGAGCGGAGAAAACATTCAGTACTTC
few TRBJ1-2 . TRBV14 CASSHVTGGPLYGYTF TGTGCCAGCAGCCATGTCACGGGGGGCCCACTTTATGGCTACACCTTC
. TRBJ2-4 TRBD1 TRBV4-3 CASSQDLVGTAYTKNIQYF TGCGCCAGCAGCCAAGATTTGGTCGGGACAGCGTATACCAAAAACATTCAGTACTTC
few TRBJ1-6 . TRBV7-2 CASSLLTYNSPLHF TGTGCCAGCAGCTTACTGACCTATAATTCACCCCTCCACTTT
few TRBJ1-1 . TRBV3-1 CASSQANSNTEAFF TGTGCCAGCAGCCAAGCTAACTCGAACACTGAAGCTTTCTTT
few TRBJ2-7 . TRBV11-3 CASSLGPGLYNF TGTGCCAGCAGCTTGGGACCGGGACTCTACAACTTC
. TRBJ1-2 . TRBV29-1 CSVEFVDGYTF TGCAGCGTTGAATTTGTGGATGGCTACACCTTC
. TRBJ2-1 . TRBV13 CASSLGDLTFSYNEQFF TGTGCCAGCAGCTTAGGGGACCTAACCTTCTCCTACAATGAGCAGTTCTTC
. TRBJ1-1 . TRBV5-1 CASSLEGIYTEAFF TGCGCCAGCAGCTTGGAGGGAATTTACACTGAAGCTTTCTTT
few TRBJ2-3 TRBD1 TRBV28 CASSLPWTGGTDTQYF TGTGCCAGCAGTTTACCCTGGACAGGGGGCACAGATACGCAGTATTTT
. TRBJ1-4 . TRBV19 CASKGAYNEKLFF TGTGCCAGTAAGGGAGCCTATAATGAAAAACTGTTTTTT
. TRBJ1-5 . TRBV28 CAEAVNNQPQHF TGTGCAGAGGCGGTAAACAATCAGCCCCAGCATTTT
few TRBJ2-1 TRBD1 TRBV5-6 CASSLIGSGGLFYNEQFF TGTGCCAGCAGCTTAATAGGGTCAGGGGGCCTTTTCTACAATGAGCAGTTCTTC
few TRBJ2-7 TRBD1 TRBV20-1 CSATQGQGAGEQYF TGCAGTGCTACACAAGGACAGGGGGCTGGAGAGCAGTACTTC
few TRBJ1-1 . TRBV7-2 CASSLVGIPMNTEAFF TGTGCCAGCAGCTTAGTCGGGATCCCTATGAACACTGAAGCTTTCTTT
few TRBJ2-5 . TRBV5-1 CASSRQGFFQETQYF TGCGCCAGCAGTCGGCAGGGGTTTTTCCAAGAGACCCAGTACTTC
few TRBJ2-3 . TRBV6-6 CASSHYLGGTDTQYF TGTGCCAGCAGCCACTATCTAGGAGGAACAGATACGCAGTATTTT
. TRBJ2-2 . TRBV29-1 CSVESGQRVPGELFF TGCAGCGTTGAGTCCGGACAGAGGGTACCCGGGGAGCTGTTTTTT
few TRBJ1-1 TRBD1 TRBV4-2 CASSRVTGDTEAFF TGTGCCAGCAGCCGAGTAACAGGGGACACTGAAGCTTTCTTT
. TRBJ1-5 . TRBV12-3/TRBV12-4 CASSFWGKVENQPQHF TGTGCCAGCAGTTTCTGGGGGAAAGTGGAAAATCAGCCCCAGCATTTT
. TRBJ2-5 TRBD2 TRBV12-5 CASGLVAAGGRYEETQYF TGTGCTAGTGGTTTGGTAGCAGCGGGAGGGCGTTACGAGGAGACCCAGTACTTC
. TRBJ1-1 . TRBV5-1 CASSIGGGSEAFF TGCGCCAGCAGCATCGGGGGCGGATCTGAAGCTTTCTTT
. TRBJ2-5 . TRBV29-1 CSVDRGSQETQYF TGCAGCGTTGACAGAGGCTCTCAAGAGACCCAGTACTTC
few TRBJ2-4 . TRBV28 CASNGGGAGNIQYF TGTGCCAGCAACGGTGGGGGCGCGGGAAACATTCAGTACTTC
. TRBJ2-3 TRBD1 TRBV11-3 CASSLGDRVRADTQYF TGTGCCAGCAGCTTGGGAGACAGGGTTCGGGCAGATACGCAGTATTTT
. TRBJ2-4 TRBD2 TRBV7-9 CASSSGGGAKNIQYF TGTGCCAGCAGCTCCGGCGGGGGGGCCAAAAACATTCAGTACTTC
few TRBJ1-5 TRBD1 TRBV4-1 CASSQGTGRDQPQHF TGCGCCAGCAGCCAGGGGACAGGACGGGATCAGCCCCAGCATTTT
. TRBJ2-1 . TRBV28 CASSLISKQFF TGTGCCAGCAGCCTAATAAGTAAGCAGTTCTTC
. TRBJ2-3 . TRBV7-3 CASSSIQEGTQYF TGTGCCAGCAGCTCCATCCAAGAGGGGACGCAGTATTTT
once TRBJ1-6 . TRBV4-3 CASSQAGSGSPLHF TGCGCCAGCAGCCAAGCAGGCTCAGGTTCACCCCTCCACTTT
few TRBJ1-4 TRBD1 TRBV7-9 CASSPPGGTANEKLFF TGTGCCAGCAGCCCCCCGGGGGGGACAGCCAATGAAAAACTGTTTTTT
. TRBJ1-1 . TRBV20-1 CSARDPNREGSTEAFF TGCAGTGCTAGAGATCCGAACAGGGAGGGTAGCACTGAAGCTTTCTTT
. TRBJ1-4 . TRBV5-1 CASSLEFPEKLFF TGCGCCAGCAGCTTGGAGTTCCCTGAAAAACTGTTTTTT
. TRBJ1-2 . TRBV12-3/TRBV12-4 CASSFTLLYGYTF TGTGCCAGCAGTTTTACCCTCCTCTATGGCTACACCTTC
few TRBJ1-1 . TRBV2 CASSDLTRMNTEAFF TGTGCCAGCAGTGATTTAACCCGGATGAACACTGAAGCTTTCTTT
. TRBJ2-1 TRBD1 TRBV27 CASTGGSNNERFF TGTGCCAGCACAGGGGGCAGCAACAATGAGCGGTTCTTC
few TRBJ2-7 . TRBV4-1 CASSQLQGEAYEQYF TGCGCCAGCAGCCAGTTGCAGGGGGAGGCCTACGAGCAGTACTTC
. TRBJ2-1 . TRBV2 CASSETGGLRNEQFF TGTGCCAGCAGTGAAACGGGGGGCCTCCGCAATGAGCAGTTCTTC
few TRBJ1-4 . TRBV7-8 CASSHDRPSPNEKLFF TGTGCCAGCAGCCACGATCGACCCTCTCCGAATGAAAAACTGTTTTTT
. TRBJ2-1 TRBD2 TRBV6-6 CASRRLAGTDNEQFF TGTGCCAGCAGAAGACTAGCGGGGACCGACAATGAGCAGTTCTTC
few TRBJ2-5 . TRBV5-4 CASSNYGLGVETQYF TGTGCCAGCAGCAACTACGGACTGGGGGTGGAGACCCAGTACTTC